This is a list of T cell receptor beta chains from one sample in a study of T cells in Graves' hyperthyroidism and ophthalmopathy. TCRdb independently ran MiXCR on the multiplex PCR reads; one entry per CDR3 protein. The data show about 560,000 distinct CDR3 sequences, about 43% seen once. The source material was peripheral blood or thyroid tissue (not recorded which). These receptor sequences come from a woman aged 18-29 years with Graves' hyperthyroidism. CDR3s include the opening cysteine and the closing phenylalanine or tryptophan. D genes are given only for firm matches. Rows give clone size only sometimes, using once, few, many, or a class for an expanded clone.

NA	NA	TRBV7-9	TRBJ2-7	CASSRQSYEQYF	TGTGCCAGCAGCAGACAGTCCTACGAGCAGTACTTC
NA	few	TRBV7-2	TRBJ1-1	CASSFYGAEAFF	TGTGCCAGCAGCTTTTATGGGGCTGAAGCTTTCTTT
TRBD1	NA	TRBV25-1	TRBJ1-2	CASSDSDRGFGYGYTF	TGTGCCAGCAGTGACTCTGACAGGGGATTCGGCTATGGCTACACCTTC
TRBD2	once	TRBV24-1	TRBJ2-2	CATGLAGGNTGELLF	TGTGCCACCGGACTAGCGGGAGGGAACACCGGGGAGCTGCTTTTT
TRBD2	once	TRBV7-9	TRBJ2-7	CASRPGLAGAPPYF	TGTGCCAGCAGACCCGGACTAGCGGGAGCCCCCCCGTACTTC
NA	NA	TRBV7-2	TRBJ2-5	CASSPLRAQETQYF	TGTGCCAGCAGCCCCCTTAGGGCCCAAGAGACCCAGTACTTC
TRBD1	few	TRBV2	TRBJ1-1	CASSPDRAYPEAFF	TGTGCCAGCAGTCCCGACAGGGCTTACCCTGAAGCTTTCTTT
TRBD1	NA	TRBV7-8	TRBJ1-2	CASSLDPAGGYGYTF	TGTGCCAGCAGCTTAGACCCAGCAGGGGGATATGGCTACACCTTC
NA	NA	TRBV29-1	TRBJ2-5	CSVDPFGRTQYF	TGCAGCGTGGACCCATTCGGGAGGACCCAGTACTTC
TRBD1	NA	TRBV20-1	TRBJ1-2	CSVRGPGTNYGYTF	TGCAGTGTTAGGGGGCCAGGGACTAACTATGGCTACACCTTC
NA	NA	TRBV2	TRBJ1-2	CASAQSHEGPGYTF	TGTGCCAGCGCCCAAAGCCATGAGGGGCCTGGCTACACCTTC
NA	NA	TRBV20-1	TRBJ1-5	CSASGGPSNQPQHF	TGCAGTGCTAGCGGGGGGCCGAGCAATCAGCCCCAGCATTTT
NA	NA	TRBV10-3	TRBJ1-1	CASSEGVGDGNTEAFF	TGTGCCAGCAGTGAAGGCGTAGGGGACGGTAACACTGAAGCTTTCTTT
NA	few	TRBV12-3/TRBV12-4	TRBJ2-6	CASRRASGANVLTF	TGTGCCAGCAGACGCGCCTCTGGGGCCAACGTCCTGACTTTC
NA	NA	TRBV7-6	TRBJ2-7	CASSRGAGLSYEQYF	TGTGCCAGCAGCCGAGGGGCAGGGTTATCCTACGAGCAGTACTTC
NA	many	TRBV7-8	TRBJ1-5	CASSPRDSNQPQHF	TGTGCCAGCAGCCCCCGGGATAGCAATCAGCCCCAGCATTTT
TRBD1	NA	TRBV7-8	TRBJ1-5	CASSAWTGDQPQHF	TGTGCCAGCAGCGCCTGGACAGGGGACCAGCCCCAGCATTTT
TRBD1	few	TRBV29-1	TRBJ1-5	CSAGQGQPQHF	TGCAGCGCGGGACAGGGTCAGCCCCAGCATTTT